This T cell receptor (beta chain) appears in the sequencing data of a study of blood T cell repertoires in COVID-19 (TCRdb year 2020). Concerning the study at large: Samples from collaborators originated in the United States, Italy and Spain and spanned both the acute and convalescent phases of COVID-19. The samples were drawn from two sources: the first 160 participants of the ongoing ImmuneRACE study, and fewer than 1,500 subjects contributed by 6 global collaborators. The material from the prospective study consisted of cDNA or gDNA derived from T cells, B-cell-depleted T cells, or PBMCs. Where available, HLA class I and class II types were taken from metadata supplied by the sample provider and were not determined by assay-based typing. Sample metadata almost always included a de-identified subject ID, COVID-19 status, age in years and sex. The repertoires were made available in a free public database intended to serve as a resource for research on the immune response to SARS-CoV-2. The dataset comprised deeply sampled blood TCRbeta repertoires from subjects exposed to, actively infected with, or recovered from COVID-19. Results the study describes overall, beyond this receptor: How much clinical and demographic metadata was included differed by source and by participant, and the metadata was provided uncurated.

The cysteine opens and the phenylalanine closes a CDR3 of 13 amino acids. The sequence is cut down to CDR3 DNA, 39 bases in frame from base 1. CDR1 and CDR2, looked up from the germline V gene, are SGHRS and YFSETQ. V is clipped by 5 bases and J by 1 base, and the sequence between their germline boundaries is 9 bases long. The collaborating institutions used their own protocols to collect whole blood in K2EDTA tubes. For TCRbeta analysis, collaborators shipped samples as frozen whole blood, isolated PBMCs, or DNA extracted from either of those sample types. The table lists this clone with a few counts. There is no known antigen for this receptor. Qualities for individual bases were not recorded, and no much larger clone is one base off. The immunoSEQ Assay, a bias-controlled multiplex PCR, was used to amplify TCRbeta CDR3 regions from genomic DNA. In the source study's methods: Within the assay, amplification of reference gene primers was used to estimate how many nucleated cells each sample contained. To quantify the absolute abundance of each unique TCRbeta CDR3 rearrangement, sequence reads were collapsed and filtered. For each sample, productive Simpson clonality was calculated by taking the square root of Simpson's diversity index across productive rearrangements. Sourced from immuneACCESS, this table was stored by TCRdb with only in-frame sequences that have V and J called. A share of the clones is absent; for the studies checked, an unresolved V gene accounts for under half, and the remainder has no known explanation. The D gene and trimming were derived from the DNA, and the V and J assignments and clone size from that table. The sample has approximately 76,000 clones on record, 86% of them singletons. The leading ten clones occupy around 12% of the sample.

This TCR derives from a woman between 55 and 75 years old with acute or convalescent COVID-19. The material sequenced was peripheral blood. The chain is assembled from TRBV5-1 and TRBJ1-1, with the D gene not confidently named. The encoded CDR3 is CASRPRQNTEAFF. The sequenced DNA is TGCGCCAGCAGACCCCGACAGAACACTGAAGCTTTCTTT.